The source of this TCR beta chain is a study of T and B cells in COVID-19 patients. This clonotype is labeled medium-sized. The germline CDR1 and CDR2 sequences are MNHNS and SASEGT. There are 14 residues in the CDR3. The ends lost 7 bases at V and 2 bases at J; junction bases unmatched: 5. TRB was amplified from around 250-460 ng of blood genomic DNA. Multiplex PCR with BIOMED2 TRB-A/B primer pools amplified TRB rearrangements. TCRdb re-called the multiplex PCR reads through MiXCR, storing one row per CDR3 protein. This table has approximately 4,000 distinct CDR3 sequences, approximately 23% appearing once.

The sequenced sample was blood. This TCR was recovered from a human donor with active COVID-19. The V call is TRBV6-1, the J call TRBJ2-3; TRBD2 agrees at 8 bases. For the CDR3, the DNA is TGTGCCAGCACTACGCGGGGGGTCACAGATACGCAGTATTTT. This gives the protein CASTTRGVTDTQYF.